These T cell receptor beta chains were read from a single sample in a study of T cell responses to AZD1222 COVID-19 vaccine. Method: immunoSEQ multiplex PCR; TCRdb's copy keeps in-frame clones and lacks some. The sample records around 180,000 clones, almost 95% being singletons. Specimen: peripheral blood, collected on day 0 of AZD1222 vaccination. The receptors stem from an adult in good health. The conserved cysteine and the conserved F or W are not part of the CDR3 here. Each record gives: V gene, clone size, CDR3 protein. Rows may omit the clone size; those that give it use once, few, many or a size class.

TRBV5-8,NA,ARRAARGTSIDEQY
TRBV15,NA,ATSRPNTGELF
TRBV28,NA,ASSLGGLGKGTNEKLF
TRBV28,NA,ASSLGGGAKNIQY
TRBV7-2,NA,ASSLGLAGAPYEQY
TRBV13,NA,ASSTLGTDLAKNIQY
TRBV27,once,ASSTRQGGNNEQF
TRBV5-5,once,ASSTAQGSLNEQF
TRBV6-5,NA,ASYATGRAF
TRBV6-5,NA,ASTPGSRGSPLH
TRBV11-2,NA,ASSLMVGFLNTGELF
TRBV27,NA,ASSLIRRTEAF
TRBV5-4,NA,ASSLAGEDTLTDTQY
TRBV7-2,NA,ASKRWEPYNEQF
TRBV7-8,NA,ASSLIKTAEAF
TRBV7-2,NA,ASSSTPGAPGTEAF
TRBV12-3/TRBV12-4,NA,ASTLARGRGYT
TRBV24-1,NA,ATSDTGLRYEQY
TRBV27,NA,ASSQTGLAKNIQY
TRBV4-1,NA,ASSRDRGYEQY
TRBV28,once,ASVGATLSTEAF
TRBV4-2,NA,ASSQGDGYT
TRBV27,NA,ASSLRDRATGELF
TRBV7-9,NA,ASSLADRGLGYT
TRBV7-8,NA,ASSPNYEQY
TRBV4-1,NA,ASSQEPGIPGELF
TRBV9,NA,ASSVDPISRGDNEQF
TRBV3-1/TRBV3-2,NA,ASSQGIWGQPGGNTIY
TRBV6-1,NA,ASSKATSPVLT
TRBV4-2,NA,ASTPNTELTGELF
TRBV10-1,once,ASSDWTGGYYGYT
TRBV29-1,NA,SVEAGAGYGYT
TRBV13,NA,ASSLGSGSEQY
TRBV28,NA,ASSLTDRVRNEQF
TRBV28,NA,ASSLRQGAGQPQH
TRBV4-1,NA,ASSQDPGVTDTQY
TRBV10-3,NA,AISDGGPYEQY
TRBV9,once,ASSPGAAFVLEQY
TRBV27,NA,ASSWDRVGYT
TRBV30,NA,AWRSSGNTIY
TRBV11-2,once,ASSLGLAHPGSYNEQF